The source of this T cell receptor (beta chain) is a study of prognosis after radiotherapy for stage I lung cancer. Amplification of TCR beta CDR3 from genomic DNA used two-round multiplex PCR. Round-one PCR had primers specific to each TRBV and TRBJ gene. Via MiXCR, TCRdb re-called the multiplex PCR reads, giving one row per CDR3 protein. The sample holds about 15,000 distinct CDR3 sequences, 37% seen once. This clonotype was recorded many times. Germline assignment: CDR1 SGDLS and CDR2 YYNGEE. This CDR3 is 16 amino acids long. Germline trimming cut 3 bases from V and 5 bases from J; bases unmatched to any gene: 4.

Sequences were derived from PBMCs, sampled before or after stereotactic body radiation therapy (not recorded which). This clonotype originated in a donor aged 50 or older with non-small cell lung cancer. The chain is built from TRBV9 and TRBJ1-6, with TRBD1 matching over 11 bases. The DNA for the CDR3 is TGTGCCAGCAGCGCGGGACAGGGGGGGAATAATTCACCCCTCCACTTT. It codes for CASSAGQGGNNSPLHF.